This record looks at one T cell receptor (beta chain) sequence and its context. This entry comes from a study of blood T cell repertoires in COVID-19. In the study overall: COVID-19 samples collected from the United States, Italy and Spain covered acute and convalescent phases. Sample material is recorded as cDNA or gDNA derived from T cells, B-cell-depleted T cells, or PBMCs.

The V end was cut by 4 bases, the J end by 5 bases, with 15 bases between. The CDR3 extends over 14 amino acids. Data came from immunoSEQ multiplex PCR; TCRdb stores just in-frame clones and leaves some out. This sample yields roughly 120,000 clones, of which roughly four fifths are seen a single time; over 6.5% belongs to the top ten. This clonotype originated in a human donor in a cohort sampled during active COVID-19. V and J are TRBV6-7 and TRBJ2-7; no clear D gene. TRBV6-7 qualifies as an ORF whose function is uncertain. The sample taken for sequencing was peripheral blood. CDR3 amino acids: CASSWLVSVDEQYF. In DNA form, the CDR3 reads TGTGCCAGCAGTTGGCTAGTTTCGGTAGACGAGCAGTACTTC.